The 21 T cell receptor beta chains given below trace back to one sample, sequenced in a study of T cells in Graves' hyperthyroidism and ophthalmopathy. TCR beta CDR3 regions were amplified from RNA. Using the HTBI primer set, a first-round RT-PCR was run on the TCR CDR3. TCRdb fed the multiplex PCR reads into MiXCR, producing one record per CDR3 protein. This sample has 300,000 to 400,000 distinct CDR3 sequences, with about 21% found just once. The sample taken for sequencing was blood. The source is a woman in her forties or fifties with Graves' hyperthyroidism.

V is TRBV20-1 and J is TRBJ2-7, with 7 bases identical to TRBD2. The CDR3 spans 15 residues. Germline V gene sequence: CDR1 DFQATT, CDR2 SNEGSKA (reference sequence). Germline trimming cut 3 bases from V and 0 bases from J; bases unmatched to any gene: 8. In nucleotides, the CDR3 is TGCAGTGCTAGTCGAGCCGGGAGGAGCTCCTACGAGCAGTACTTC. Protein product: CSASRAGRSSYEQYF.

This clonotype was detected ten times or more. This chain uses TRBV12-3 or TRBV12-4 with TRBJ1-2, with 7 nucleotides matching TRBD1. This CDR3 has 13 residues. The V gene end was trimmed by 1 base and the J gene end by 6 bases; junction bases not matched to a gene: 2. The CDR3 nucleotides read TGTGCCAGCAGTTTAGTCCAGGGGGATGGCTACACCTTC. This gives the protein CASSLVQGDGYTF.

This clonotype was recorded many times. The rearrangement joins TRBV11-2 to TRBJ2-5; D may match TRBD1 or TRBD2 (5 bases each). The CDR3 has 16 amino acids. CDR1 SGHAT and CDR2 FQNNGV come from the germline V gene. V lost 4 bases to trimming and J lost 5 bases, with 20 bases between them. Here the CDR3 DNA reads TGTGCCAGCAGCTCTCTGAGGGGCCGGTTGCGGGAGACCCAGTACTTC. This encodes CASSSLRGRLRETQYF.

The sample holds a few counts of this clonotype. CDR3 region: CSVGAPNYGYTF. CDR3 coding DNA: TGCAGCGTTGGGGCGCCAAACTATGGCTACACCTTC. J is TRBJ1-2 and V is TRBV29-1, with D unresolved. CDR1 is SQVTM and CDR2 is ANQGSEA in the germline V gene. There are 12 residues in the CDR3. V was clipped by 4 bases and J by 2 bases, with 8 bases between them.

The rearrangement joins TRBV2 to TRBJ1-5; D uncertain. Germline loops: CDR1 SNHLY, CDR2 FYNNEI. Trimming took off 3 bases at V and 5 bases at J, with 14 bases between the two ends. The CDR3 extends over 15 amino acids. The chain's CDR3 is CASSDIGGADQPQHF. The CDR3 DNA reads as TGTGCCAGCAGTGACATAGGAGGAGCGGATCAGCCCCAGCATTTT. The full variable domain, its missing parts supplied by reference TRBV2 and TRBJ1-5, is EPEVTQTPSHQVTQMGQEVILRCVPISNHLYFYWYRQILGQKVEFLVSFYNNEISEKSEIFDDQFSVERPDGSNFTLKIRSTKLEDSAMYFCASSDIGGADQPQHFGDGTRLSIL.

This clonotype occurred a few times. The chain links TRBV9 to TRBJ2-3, with D tentatively TRBD2 (7 bases). The CDR3 has 17 amino acids. Trimming removed 1 base at V and 0 bases at J, with 15 bases between. Germline values: CDR1 SGDLS, CDR2 YYNGEE. The CDR3 region is CASSVNRGEGSTDTQYF. In nucleotides, the CDR3 is TGTGCCAGCAGCGTAAATAGGGGGGAGGGTAGCACAGATACGCAGTATTTT.

This clonotype was observed at least ten times. The chain carries TRBV28 and TRBJ2-6, with D unclear. Germline V lookup: CDR1 MDHEN, CDR2 SYDVKM. The CDR3 runs to 17 residues. Trimming removed 5 bases from V and 0 bases from J, with 14 bases in between. As DNA, the CDR3 is TGTGCCAGCAGTCTGGACGGCCTTCTCTCTGGGGCCAACGTCCTGACTTTC. The encoded protein is CASSLDGLLSGANVLTF.

This clonotype appeared a few times. The chain recombines TRBV6-1 with TRBJ2-7; no clear D. V was trimmed by 7 bases and J by 5 bases, leaving 12 bases between them. CDR1 and CDR2 from the germline V gene are MNHNS and SASEGT. This CDR3 has 12 residues. CDR3 protein: CASTRGVDEQYF. CDR3 nucleotide sequence: TGTGCCAGCACTCGTGGGGTGGACGAGCAGTACTTC.

This sequence joins TRBV20-1 and TRBJ2-3; 14 bases map to TRBD2. CDR1 and CDR2 (germline): DFQATT, SNEGSKA (reference sequence). The CDR3 loop spans 17 amino acids. V lost 2 bases, J lost 3 bases, and 7 bases stayed unmatched. CDR3 DNA sequence: TGCAGTGCTAGACCGGGACTAGCGGGAGAGGGAACAGATACGCAGTATTTT. Translated: CSARPGLAGEGTDTQYF.

In its sample, this clonotype was seen many times. The chain employs TRBV5-1 and TRBJ2-5; 9 bases line up with TRBD2. From germline, CDR1 is SGHRS and CDR2 YFSETQ. The CDR3 is made up of 16 amino acids. V dropped 4 bases and J dropped 5; count of bases not matched to a gene: 12. DNA of the CDR3: TGCGCCAGCAGCGCTGGGTTAGGACTAGCGTATGAGACCCAGTACTTC. This codes for CASSAGLGLAYETQYF.

This clonotype was found many times. This chain uses TRBV30 with TRBJ1-1, with 7 bases fitting TRBD1. The CDR3 spans 16 residues. J was trimmed by 3 bases and V by 2 bases; bases with no gene match: 12. Germline CDR1 reads GTSNPN; CDR2 reads SVGIG (reference sequence). CDR3 loop: CAWSSRQGFRDTEAFF. CDR3 DNA sequence: TGTGCCTGGAGTTCCCGACAGGGATTTAGGGACACTGAAGCTTTCTTT.

The sample holds many counts of this clonotype. This chain's CDR3 is CASSSNRDPNYGYTF. CDR3 DNA sequence: TGTGCCAGCAGCTCAAACAGGGACCCCAACTATGGCTACACCTTC. V gene TRBV7-9 combines with J gene TRBJ1-2; weak D call: TRBD1 (6 bases). Germline V gives CDR1 SEHNR, CDR2 FQNEAQ (reference sequence). The V end lost 4 bases, the J end lost 2 bases, and 14 bases lay between the germline ends. The CDR3 runs to 15 residues.

This clonotype was counted a few times. The CDR3 spells CSAGSTALDTQYF. DNA of the CDR3: TGCAGTGCTGGATCCACCGCTTTAGATACGCAGTATTTT. This rearrangement joins TRBV20-1 to TRBJ2-3; D is unclear. CDR3 length equals 13 residues. V lost 5 bases, J lost 5 bases, and 14 bases lay in between. Germline V gives CDR1 DFQATT, CDR2 SNEGSKA (reference sequence).

Many counts were recorded for this clonotype. This chain links TRBV27 with TRBJ2-7; 10 bases align to TRBD2. CDR1 and CDR2 (germline): MNHEY, SMNVEV (reference sequence). The CDR3 length is 16 residues. J lost 1 base, V lost 0 bases, and 3 bases had no gene match. CDR3 nucleotide sequence: TGTGCCAGCAGTTTATCGCCTAGCGGGAGTTCCTACGAGCAGTACTTC. Residues: CASSLSPSGSSYEQYF.

This clonotype was counted at least ten times. CDR3 DNA: TGTGCCAGTGGACAGACACAGACCCAGTACTTC. Translation: CASGQTQTQYF. V usage is TRBV6-1 and J usage is TRBJ2-5; TRBD1 is a possible D gene (6 bases). Trimming stripped 9 bases from V and 6 bases from J, with 11 bases between. The CDR3 loop spans 11 amino acids. CDR1 and CDR2 (germline): MNHNS, SASEGT.

The count of this clonotype is one. The junction does not match germline at one end; this may be a read error. The chain employs TRBV28 and TRBJ2-1; D is perhaps TRBD2 (5 bases). CDR3 size: 14 residues. Germline V gene sequence: CDR1 MDHEN, CDR2 SYDVKM. CDR3 residues: CASSLWERYNEQFF. CDR3 coding DNA: TGTGCCAGCAGCTTATGGGAGAGATACAATGAGCAGTTCTTC.

This clonotype was picked up a small number of times. This could be a read error, since a much larger clone is one nucleotide away. The chain links TRBV12-3 or TRBV12-4 to TRBJ1-6; 9 bases are shared with TRBD1. The CDR3 has 16 residues. CDR3 loop: CASSYTGGSYNPPLHF. The CDR3 nucleotides read TGTGCCAGCAGCTACACAGGGGGCTCCTATAATCCACCCCTCCACTTT.

With regard to this clonotype: At one of its ends the junction is not consistent with the germline gene, which may arise from a read error. The chain has TRBV9 and TRBJ2-2; TRBD2 aligns across 8 bases. The CDR3 extends over 15 amino acids. Looked up from germline, CDR1 is SGDLS and CDR2 is YYNGEE. CDR3: CPSSVTSGNTGELFF. The DNA for the CDR3 is TGTCCCAGCAGCGTAACTAGCGGGAACACCGGGGAGCTGTTTTTT.

Worth noting for this clonotype: This sequence may be a read error, since a much larger clone differs from it by one base. The genes are TRBV5-4 and TRBJ1-2; the match to TRBD1 covers 7 bases. Per the germline V gene, CDR1 is SGHNT and CDR2 is YYREEE (reference sequence). CDR3 length equals 16 residues. The CDR3 reads CVSSRWTGTVNYGYTF. The CDR3 DNA sequence: TGTGTCAGCAGCCGCTGGACCGGGACAGTGAACTATGGCTACACCTTC.

V usage is TRBV20-1 and J usage is TRBJ2-6; maybe TRBD1 (6 bases). This CDR3 is 17 amino acids long. Trimming stripped 5 bases from V and 4 bases from J, with 21 bases between. Germline CDR1 reads DFQATT; CDR2 reads SNEGSKA (reference sequence). The CDR3, as DNA: TGCAGTGCTCTCCGGGACACCCGTCTGGCCGGGGCCAACGTCCTGACTTTC. Translated, it gives CSALRDTRLAGANVLTF.

This clonotype was picked up many times. The CDR3 spells CASSRRSRIETQYF. The CDR3 bases are TGTGCCAGCAGCCGGAGGTCCCGCATAGAGACCCAGTACTTC. This chain joins TRBV3-1 and TRBJ2-5; perhaps TRBD2 as D (5 bases). Trimming took off 4 bases at V and 4 bases at J, with 13 bases between the two ends. The CDR3 runs 14 residues. The germline V gene has CDR1 LGHDT and CDR2 YNNKEL (reference sequence).